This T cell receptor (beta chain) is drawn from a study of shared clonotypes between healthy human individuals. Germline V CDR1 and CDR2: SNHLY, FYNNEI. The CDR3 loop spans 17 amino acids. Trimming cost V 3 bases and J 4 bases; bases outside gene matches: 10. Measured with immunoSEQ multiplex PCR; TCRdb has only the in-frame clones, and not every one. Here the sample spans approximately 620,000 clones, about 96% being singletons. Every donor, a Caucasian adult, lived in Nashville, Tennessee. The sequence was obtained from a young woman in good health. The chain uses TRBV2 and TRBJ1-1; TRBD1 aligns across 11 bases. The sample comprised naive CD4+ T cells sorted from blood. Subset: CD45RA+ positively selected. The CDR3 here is CASSDPWTGGGGTEAFF. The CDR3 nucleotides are TGTGCCAGCAGTGACCCCTGGACAGGGGGCGGCGGCACTGAAGCTTTCTTT.